These 14 T cell receptor beta chains share one sample of origin, sequenced in a study of tumor-infiltrating lymphocytes in primary liver carcinoma. Priming with a constant-region primer yielded TCR beta cDNA from roughly 0.45 ug total RNA. Sequencing libraries for TCR beta derived from three nested multiplex PCR rounds that used slightly modified ARM-PCR. The first two PCR rounds used TRBV1-TRBV30 forward primers with a C-beta reverse primer, about 10 cycles each. TCRdb re-derived calls from the multiplex PCR reads in MiXCR, one entry per CDR3 protein. In the table there are under 200,000 distinct CDR3 sequences, over 80% of which are singletons. Total RNA and DNA came together from roughly 20-30 mg of bulk tissue without cell sorting. The material sequenced was tumor tissue from primary liver carcinoma. These receptors were collected from a man aged 35-49 years with primary liver carcinoma and hepatitis B virus infection.

The CDR3 reads CATSLNSYEQYF. In DNA form, the CDR3 reads TGTGCCACTAGCTTGAACTCCTACGAGCAGTACTTC. The chain recombines TRBV11-1 with TRBJ2-7; a weak D match, TRBD2 (5 bases). This CDR3 region has 12 residues. Germline V gene data show CDR1 as SGHAT and CDR2 as FQDESV (reference sequence). The V and J ends lost 10 bases and 0 bases respectively, with 10 bases between them.

Remarks on this clonotype: The conserved phenylalanine or tryptophan is not found at the CDR3 terminus, so this likely reflects a read error. The chain combines TRBV29-1 with TRBJ1-1; D possibly corresponds to TRBD1 (5 bases). The CDR3 spans 15 residues. Germline V gene sequence: CDR1 SQVTM, CDR2 ANQGSEA. V was cut by 4 bases and J by 0 bases, with 15 bases left in between. The CDR3 DNA reads TGCAGCGTTGCCGGAGGGTGGGGCATGAACACTGAAGCTTTCATT. Residues: CSVAGGWGMNTEAFI.

Note on this clonotype: The germline gene is not matched at one end of the junction; a read error may be the cause. The rearrangement joins TRBV6-2 or TRBV6-3 to TRBJ2-1; TRBD2 aligns across 14 bases. The CDR3 has 16 amino acids. Germline CDR1 MNHEY, CDR2 SVGEGT. The CDR3 region has the DNA TGTCCCAGCAGACCTAGGACTAGCGGGAGGAACAATGAGCAGTTCTTC. The encoded protein is CPSRPRTSGRNNEQFF.

Points on this clonotype: Germline and junction disagree at one end, which may indicate a read error. V gene TRBV7-8 combines with J gene TRBJ2-5; D is perhaps TRBD1 or TRBD2 (5 bases each). The germline CDR1 and CDR2 sequences are SGHVS and FQNEAQ. The CDR3 is 14 residues long. The CDR3 DNA sequence: TGTGCCGGCAGCATCACAGGAGGCAGAGAGACCCAGTACTTC. Translated: CAGSITGGRETQYF.

Worth noting for this clonotype: Compared with germline, one end of the junction differs, possibly owing to a read error. The gene calls are TRBV28 and TRBJ2-1; the D gene could be TRBD1 or TRBD2 (5 bases each). The CDR3 length is 14 residues. CDR1 and CDR2 from the germline V gene are MDHEN and SYDVKM. In DNA, the CDR3 is TGTGCCAGCAATTTAACAGGACCCCAGGAGGAGCGGTTTTTC. Amino acid sequence: CASNLTGPQEERFF.

This clonotype was seen a handful of times. The rearrangement links TRBV7-9 to TRBJ2-1; 8 bases fit TRBD2. CDR3 length: 15 residues. The germline CDR1 and CDR2 sequences are SEHNR and FQNEAQ (reference sequence). Germline trimming cut 0 bases from V and 6 bases from J; bases unmatched to any gene: 4. This CDR3 is CASSLAFGGGNEQFF. As DNA, the CDR3 is TGTGCCAGCAGCTTAGCGTTCGGGGGGGGCAATGAGCAGTTCTTC.

V and J are TRBV5-1 and TRBJ2-1; tentatively, D is TRBD1 (5 bases). The CDR3 is 12 amino acids. V was pared by 5 bases and J by 10 bases, with 13 bases between. Germline assignment: CDR1 SGHRS and CDR2 YFSETQ. DNA for the CDR3: TGCGCCAGCAGTTCCTACAGGAGCGAGCAGTTCTTC. This codes for CASSSYRSEQFF. Complete variable domain (other parts from reference TRBV5-1 and TRBJ2-1): KAGVTQTPRYLIKTRGQQVTLSCSPISGHRSVSWYQQTPGQGLQFLFEYFSETQRNKGNFPGRFSGRQFSNSRSEMNVSTLELGDSALYLCASSSYRSEQFFGPGTRLTVL.

As concerns this clonotype: The junction departs from the called germline gene at one end, perhaps through a read error. This chain joins TRBV6-5 and TRBJ1-6; TRBD1 agrees at 7 bases. This CDR3 comprises 15 residues. CDR1 MNHEY and CDR2 SVGAGI come from the germline V gene. In DNA, the CDR3 is TGCGCCAGCAGGGTTGAACAGGGGTGGTTTTTACCCCTCCAATTT. It encodes CASRVEQGWFLPLQF.

Concerning this clonotype: Germline is not matched at one junction end, which may reflect a read error. Here the CDR3 reads CARNPRLAGTDTQYF. The CDR3 DNA is TGCGCCAGGAACCCACGACTAGCGGGAACAGATACGCAGTATTTT. V and J are TRBV6-5 and TRBJ2-3, with 11 bases matching TRBD2. The germline gives CDR1 MNHEY, CDR2 SVGAGI. The CDR3 length is 15 residues.

Concerning this clonotype: A junction boundary mismatches the germline segment, possibly from a read error. The V and J genes are TRBV6-5 and TRBJ1-6; D might be TRBD1 (6 bases). This CDR3 is 15 amino acids long. Germline V gene sequence: CDR1 MNHEY, CDR2 SVGAGI. In DNA, the CDR3 is TGTGCCGGCAGTTACACACAGGGACTTGAGTCACCTCTCCATTTT. Protein product: CAGSYTQGLESPLHF.

This clonotype has only one observation. A read error may account for a junction end that differs from germline. This sequence joins TRBV6-5 and TRBJ2-2; D may correspond to TRBD1 or TRBD2 (5 bases each). Germline V gives CDR1 MNHEY, CDR2 SVGAGI. The CDR3 consists of 13 residues. CDR3 nucleotide sequence: TGTGCCAGCAGTTACCAGGAAACCAGGGAGCTGGTATTT. It encodes CASSYQETRELVF.

Details on this clonotype: The junction departs from germline at one end; a sequencing error may be responsible. V is TRBV6-5 and J is TRBJ2-1; D is perhaps TRBD2 (5 bases). The germline CDR1 and CDR2 sequences are MNHEY and SVGAGI. The CDR3 is made up of 14 amino acids. CDR3 sequence reads: CASSRLADYNEQSF. The CDR3 coding sequence is TGTGCCAGCAGTCGGCTAGCAGATTACAATGAGCAGTCCTTC.

Regarding this clonotype: This CDR3 is missing its conserved last phenylalanine or tryptophan, likely due to a read error. The chain combines TRBV5-4 with TRBJ2-7; D ambiguous. V lost 3 bases to trimming and J lost 2 bases, with 12 bases between them. The CDR3 spans 14 residues. The germline V gene has CDR1 SGHNT and CDR2 YYREEE (reference sequence). DNA of the CDR3: TGTGCCAGCAGCTCAAGGAACATCCCCTACGAGCAGTACCTC. Translated: CASSSRNIPYEQYL.

In the case of this clonotype: A much larger clone lies one base from this, so it may be a read error. The CDR3 DNA reads as TGCGCCAGCAGTCGCGAGAGATCGACTAATGAAAAACTGTTTTTT. It translates to CASSRERSTNEKLFF. The chain links TRBV5-1 to TRBJ1-4, with D hard to call. CDR1 SGHRS and CDR2 YFSETQ come from the germline V gene. Between the trimmed V and J ends, which lost 5 bases and 2 bases, there was a span of 13 bases. This CDR3 has 15 residues.